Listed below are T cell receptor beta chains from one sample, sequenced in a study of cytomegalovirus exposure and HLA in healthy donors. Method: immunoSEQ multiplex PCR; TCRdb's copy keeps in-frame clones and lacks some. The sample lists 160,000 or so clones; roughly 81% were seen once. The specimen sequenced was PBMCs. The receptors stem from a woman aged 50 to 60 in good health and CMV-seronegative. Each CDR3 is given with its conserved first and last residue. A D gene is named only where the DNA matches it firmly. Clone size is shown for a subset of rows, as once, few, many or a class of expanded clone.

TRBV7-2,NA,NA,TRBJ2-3,CASSPGRGFGTDTQYF,TGTGCCAGCAGCCCAGGACGGGGGTTTGGCACAGATACGCAGTATTTT
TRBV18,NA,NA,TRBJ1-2,CASSPLTGSSYGYTF,TGTGCCAGCTCACCGCTTACAGGGAGTTCCTATGGCTACACCTTC
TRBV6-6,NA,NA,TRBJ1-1,CASSYQGLGAFF,TGTGCCAGCAGTTACCAAGGACTTGGTGCTTTCTTT
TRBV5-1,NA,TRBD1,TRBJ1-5,CASSLGQGAGQPQHF,TGCGCCAGCAGCTTGGGGCAGGGGGCAGGTCAGCCCCAGCATTTT
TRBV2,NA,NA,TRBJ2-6,CASSDGRLSEVLTF,TGTGCCAGCAGTGACGGCAGACTATCCGAAGTCCTGACTTTC
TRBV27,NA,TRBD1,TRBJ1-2,CASSFAGGSGYTF,TGTGCCAGCAGTTTCGCAGGGGGTAGTGGCTACACCTTC
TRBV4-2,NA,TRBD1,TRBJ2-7,CASSQASETGDYEQYF,TGTGCCAGCAGCCAAGCCTCGGAGACAGGGGACTACGAGCAGTACTTC
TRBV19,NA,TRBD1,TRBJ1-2,CASSTGTGPGWNYGYTF,TGTGCCAGTAGCACCGGGACAGGGCCCGGTTGGAACTATGGCTACACCTTC
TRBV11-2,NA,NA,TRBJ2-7,CASSLGASSSYEQYF,TGTGCCAGCAGCTTAGGAGCTAGCTCCTCCTACGAGCAGTACTTC
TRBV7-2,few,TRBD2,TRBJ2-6,CASSRAGDSGANVLTF,TGTGCCAGCAGCCGAGCGGGAGATTCTGGGGCCAACGTCCTGACTTTC